This T cell receptor beta chain was sequenced for a study of shared clonotypes between healthy human individuals. Turning to the study itself: A donor's plate count was three for CD4 naive and three for CD4 memory; CD8 naive had two and CD8 memory one.

Between the trimmed V and J ends, which lost 2 bases and 8 bases, there was a span of 10 bases. The germline gives CDR1 SGHTA, CDR2 FQGNSA. The CDR3 has 13 amino acids. CD45RO+ cells went into CD8 memory alongside CCR7-negative CD45RA+ TemRA cells. The material for each subset, its genomic DNA, was split evenly across several immunoSEQ plates. TCRdb's copy holds only in-frame clones and misses some; the assay was immunoSEQ multiplex PCR. The sample lists approximately 100,000 clones, about two thirds seen once, with more than 40% in the top ten. This clone was counted a single time. Other DNA sequences in the same sample also yield this CDR3.

The rearrangement links TRBV7-2 to TRBJ2-1, with D hard to call. The sequencing sample was made of memory CD8+ T cells sorted from blood. Noted subset: CD45RO+ cells pooled with CCR7-negative TemRA cells. The sequence derives from a man aged 30-40 years in good health. The CDR3 region has the DNA TGTGCCAGCAGCTTATCACGGGTCGATGAGCAGTTCTTC. This encodes CASSLSRVDEQFF.